The next 18 T cell receptor beta chains were all read from a single sample in a study of CD8+ T cells in alopecia areata (dated by TCRdb to 2016 to 2018). Receptor amplification or capture employed the immunoSEQ multiplex PCR assay. RNA was extracted from all samples and reverse transcribed into cDNA as template for TCR sequencing. As stored in TCRdb, this immuneACCESS dataset retains in-frame rearrangements with V and J assigned. A fraction of the clones does not appear; measured against another copy, unresolved V genes explain less than half of the discrepancy, and the remainder lacks a known reason. The sample data list 95,000 to 100,000 clones, and about 58% of these were observed just once. Of the sample, roughly 16% falls within the top ten clones. The time point label, as the study defines it: about 4 weeks on oral tofacitinib. The treatment or condition label for this specimen denotes: oral pan-JAK inhibitor, 5-10 mg twice daily.

Material: CD8+ T cells sorted from blood, obtained at week 4, from a patient treated with tofacitinib. These receptors all come from a human donor with alopecia areata.

The chain joins TRBV25-1 to TRBJ2-1; D is tentatively TRBD1 or TRBD2 (5 bases each). The CDR3 is made up of 11 amino acids. Germline CDR1 is MGHDK and CDR2 is SYGVNS. V was pared by 3 bases and J by 12 bases, with 9 bases between. The chain's CDR3 is CASSELRGQFF. The CDR3 DNA reads as TGTGCCAGCAGTGAGTTGAGGGGGCAGTTCTTC.

The chain employs TRBV30 and TRBJ2-1, with a tentative D call TRBD1 (6 bases). Germline CDR1 is GTSNPN and CDR2 is SVGIG (reference sequence). The CDR3 has 13 amino acids. Between the trimmed V and J ends, which lost 5 bases and 7 bases, there was a span of 15 bases. CDR3 nucleotides: TGTGCCTGGGGACAGACAGTTCTGAATGAGCAGTTCTTC. Its translation is CAWGQTVLNEQFF.

Concerning this clone: Other nucleotide sequences in the sample specify the same CDR3. The rearrangement links TRBV7-9 to TRBJ1-1; the D is unclear. The CDR3 is 12 residues long. In germline, CDR1 is SEHNR, CDR2 FQNEAQ (reference sequence). The V end lost 2 bases, the J end lost 3 bases, and 4 bases lay between the germline ends. DNA for the CDR3: TGTGCCAGCAGCTTATCCGACACTGAAGCTTTCTTT. Amino acids: CASSLSDTEAFF. Together with reference TRBV7-9 and TRBJ1-1, the CDR3 gives the full variable domain: DTGVSQNPRHKITKRGQNVTFRCDPISEHNRLYWYRQTLGQGPEFLTYFQNEAQLEKSRLLSDRFSAERPKGSFSTLEIQRTEQGDSAMYLCASSLSDTEAFFGQGTRLTVV.

This clone has only one observation. The rearrangement uses TRBV28 and TRBJ2-7; D is uncertain. CDR1 is MDHEN, CDR2 SYDVKM, per germline. Trimming pared 5 bases from V and 0 bases from J, leaving 5 bases between. There are 12 residues in the CDR3. CDR3 sequence reads: CASSGSSYEQYF. The CDR3 DNA follows: TGTGCCAGCAGTGGAAGCTCCTACGAGCAGTACTTC.

The gene calls are TRBV25-1 and TRBJ1-2, with TRBD1 identical over 10 bases. V shed 1 base and J 8 bases; nucleotides not matched to a gene: 4. The CDR3 length is 14 residues. CDR1 is MGHDK and CDR2 is SYGVNS in the germline V gene. CDR3 coding DNA: TGTGCCAGCAGTGAATCCGGGACAGGGGCGGGCTACACCTTC. Amino acids: CASSESGTGAGYTF.

V gene TRBV5-1 combines with J gene TRBJ1-2; D is unclear. The germline V gene has CDR1 SGHRS and CDR2 YFSETQ. Trimming stripped 0 bases from V and 4 bases from J, with 7 bases between. The CDR3 is 13 amino acids. In DNA, the CDR3 is TGCGCCAGCAGCTTGGCCAGTTCCTATGGCTACACCTTC. Residues: CASSLASSYGYTF.

The chain employs TRBV9 and TRBJ2-1; D might be TRBD1 (6 bases). There are 16 residues in the CDR3. V shed 0 bases and J shed 2 bases, with 12 bases lying between them. The germline V gene encodes CDR1 SGDLS and CDR2 YYNGEE. CDR3 DNA: TGTGCCAGCAGCGTAGGGGAGACAGGAACCTACAATGAGCAGTTCTTC. Protein product: CASSVGETGTYNEQFF.

V usage is TRBV4-1 and J usage is TRBJ2-5, with D possibly being TRBD1 (5 bases). This CDR3 has 15 amino acids. V lost 4 bases and J lost 1, with 13 bases in between. CDR1 and CDR2 from the germline V gene are MGHRA and YSYEKL. The CDR3 DNA follows: TGCGCCAGCAGCCCAGGGCTTGGGTTCCAAGAGACCCAGTACTTC. Translated, it gives CASSPGLGFQETQYF.

This clone was seen a handful of times. V is TRBV4-3 and J is TRBJ2-7; weak D call: TRBD1 (7 bases). The CDR3 runs 16 residues. Trimming removed 0 bases at V and 3 bases at J, with 15 bases between. Germline lookup yields CDR1 LGHNA and CDR2 YSLEER. CDR3: CASSQDQGGGLYEQYF. The CDR3 nucleotides read TGCGCCAGCAGCCAAGATCAGGGGGGCGGGCTCTACGAGCAGTACTTC.

The gene calls are TRBV27 and TRBJ2-5; 9 bases line up with TRBD1. CDR1 MNHEY and CDR2 SMNVEV come from the germline V gene (reference sequence). V lost 5 bases to trimming and J lost 5 bases; unmatched junction nucleotides: 9. This CDR3 has 15 amino acids. The CDR3 sequence is CASSEGQGRWETQYF. For the CDR3, the DNA is TGTGCCAGCAGTGAGGGACAGGGAAGATGGGAGACCCAGTACTTC.

The table lists this clone with a few counts. This sequence joins TRBV4-2 and TRBJ2-7, with TRBD2 matching over 13 bases. Losses at the gene ends were 4 bases for V and 5 bases for J; bases not matched to a gene: 5. The CDR3 is made up of 15 amino acids. The germline CDR1 and CDR2 sequences are LGHNA and YNFKEQ. The CDR3 spells CASSPGLAGAHEQYF. For the CDR3, the DNA is TGTGCCAGCAGCCCTGGACTAGCGGGGGCCCACGAGCAGTACTTC.

The gene calls are TRBV4-1 and TRBJ2-7; 10 bases are shared with TRBD1. CDR1 and CDR2 from the germline V gene are MGHRA and YSYEKL. The CDR3 totals 15 residues. V was pared by 4 bases and J by 3 bases, with 6 bases of the junction left unmatched. CDR3 amino acids: CASSLSDRGSYEQYF. DNA of the CDR3: TGCGCCAGCAGCCTCTCGGACAGGGGGAGCTACGAGCAGTACTTC.

This clone was counted a single time. V gene TRBV9 combines with J gene TRBJ2-1; possibly TRBD1 or TRBD2 for D (5 bases each). The ends were cut back, 7 bases at V and 7 bases at J, with 12 bases in the middle. The CDR3 is made up of 12 amino acids. Germline V gene sequence: CDR1 SGDLS, CDR2 YYNGEE. As DNA, the CDR3 is TGTGCCAGCGGGGGTAGTCGGAATGAGCAGTTCTTC. Amino acids: CASGGSRNEQFF.

This clone was seen only a few times. This chain connects TRBV7-9 to TRBJ2-2; D gene uncertain. The V end lost 5 bases, the J end lost 6 bases, and 13 bases lay between the germline ends. Germline V gene sequence: CDR1 SEHNR, CDR2 FQNEAQ (reference sequence). The CDR3 loop spans 14 amino acids. Here the CDR3 DNA reads TGTGCCAGCAGCCCGCCCTCAAGTGCCGGGGAGCTGTTTTTT. Translation gives CASSPPSSAGELFF.

This clone was observed a single time. This sequence joins TRBV5-4 and TRBJ2-7, with a weak D call TRBD2 (7 bases). V was pared by 5 bases and J by 4 bases, with 10 bases between. The CDR3 totals 12 residues. Germline CDR1 is SGHNT and CDR2 is YYREEE (reference sequence). Here the CDR3 reads CASRGRGYEQYF. CDR3 bases: TGTGCCAGCAGAGGGAGGGGGTACGAGCAGTACTTC.

This clone turned up a few times. This sequence joins TRBV7-3 and TRBJ2-1, with 9 nucleotides matching TRBD2. After removal of 3 bases from V and 2 bases from J, the junction contained 2 bases not matched to a gene. The germline CDR1 and CDR2 sequences are SGHTA and FQGTGA. The length of the CDR3 is 15 residues. As DNA, the CDR3 is TGTGCCAGCAGCTTTAGCGGGGGAGCCTACAATGAGCAGTTCTTC. This gives the protein CASSFSGGAYNEQFF.

This sequence joins TRBV29-1 and TRBJ2-7; 8 nucleotides align to TRBD2. This CDR3 spans 14 amino acids. Germline V lookup: CDR1 SQVTM, CDR2 ANQGSEA. V shed 2 bases and J 2 bases; nucleotides not matched to a gene: 5. CDR3 coding DNA: TGCAGCGTTGAATTGCGGGGGGAACCCTACGAGCAGTACTTC. Translation: CSVELRGEPYEQYF.

V usage is TRBV27 and J usage is TRBJ2-7, with 9 nucleotides matching TRBD2. V shed 2 bases and J 5 bases; nucleotides not matched to a gene: 16. CDR1 MNHEY and CDR2 SMNVEV come from the germline V gene (reference sequence). The CDR3 runs to 18 residues. In DNA, the CDR3 is TGTGCCAGCAGTTTAAGCGGGGGGCCACAATTTGTAAGCCACGAGCAGTACTTC. Protein: CASSLSGGPQFVSHEQYF.